This T cell receptor beta chain came from a study of blood T cell repertoires in COVID-19. The sample holds one count of this clone. The protocol was immunoSEQ multiplex PCR, while the TCRdb copy is restricted to in-frame clones and leaves out a portion. The table lists 120,000 to 150,000 clones, more than 75% of them singletons. The CDR3 is 17 residues long. Germline V gives CDR1 SEHNR, CDR2 FQNEAQ (reference sequence). With V trimmed by 2 bases and J by 0 bases, 4 bases remained unmatched. The TCR sequence derives from a man aged 60 to 69 with active or convalescent COVID-19. This sequence joins TRBV7-9 and TRBJ2-3, with 11 bases matching TRBD2. Sequencing was performed on peripheral blood. CDR3: CASSLRRTSGSTDTQYF. For the CDR3, the DNA is TGTGCCAGCAGCTTAAGGAGGACTAGCGGGAGCACAGATACGCAGTATTTT.